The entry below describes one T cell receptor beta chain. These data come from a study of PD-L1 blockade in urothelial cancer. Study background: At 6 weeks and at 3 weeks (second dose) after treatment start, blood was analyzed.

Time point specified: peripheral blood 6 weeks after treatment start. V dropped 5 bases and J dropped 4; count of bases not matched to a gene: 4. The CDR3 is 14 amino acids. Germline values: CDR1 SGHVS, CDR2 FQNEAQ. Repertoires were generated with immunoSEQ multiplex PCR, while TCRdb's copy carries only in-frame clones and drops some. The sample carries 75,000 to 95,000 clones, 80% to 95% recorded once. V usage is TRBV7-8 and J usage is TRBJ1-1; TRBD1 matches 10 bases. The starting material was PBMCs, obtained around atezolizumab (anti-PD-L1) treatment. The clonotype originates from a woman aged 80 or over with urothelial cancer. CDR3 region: CASSGRTGGTEAFF. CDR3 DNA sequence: TGTGCCAGCAGCGGTCGGACAGGGGGCACTGAAGCTTTCTTT.